One T cell receptor (beta chain) is described in this entry. No antigen is known for it. The germline V gene has CDR1 SGHNT and CDR2 YENEEA. Trimming removed 1 base from V and 11 bases from J, with 12 bases in between. This CDR3 is built from 13 residues. Repertoires were generated with immunoSEQ multiplex PCR, while TCRdb's copy carries only in-frame clones and drops some. The data hold about 74,000 clones, with almost 90% observed a single time. This sample is drawn from a study of PD-L1 blockade in urothelial cancer. Study summary: It was around 2014 that patients started atezolizumab at 1,200 mg intravenously every 3 weeks. As for prior chemotherapy regimens, patients had received 0 to 3.

The time point: pretreatment peripheral blood. Broader study findings: Improved survival was predicted by pretreatment blood TCR clonality below the median.

The receptor comes from a man between 65 and 85 years old with urothelial cancer. This chain joins TRBV11-3 and TRBJ2-1; tentatively, D is TRBD2 (5 bases). The sequencing used PBMCs, collected around atezolizumab (anti-PD-L1) treatment. The CDR3 DNA is TGTGCCAGCAGCTTAGGCCCTATCGGGAAGCAGTTCTTC. This sequence encodes CASSLGPIGKQFF.